This T cell receptor (beta chain) is from a study of blood T cell repertoires in COVID-19. In the study overall: COVID-19 samples from acute and convalescent phases originated in the United States, Italy and Spain. The cDNA or gDNA used as material had been derived from T cells, B-cell-depleted T cells, or PBMCs.

The V gene end was trimmed by 6 bases and the J gene end by 7 bases; junction bases not matched to a gene: 14. Germline V gives CDR1 SGHAT, CDR2 FQNNGV. This CDR3 has 17 residues. In the authors' workflow: How many nucleated cells were present was estimated from reference gene primer amplification. Here immunoSEQ multiplex PCR was the method, and the copy in TCRdb shows in-frame clones only, minus some. V and J calls and clone size are as listed in that table; D and trimming were resolved from the DNA. Of roughly 200,000 clones detected, about 78% appear once; the ten largest clones hold roughly 8.7%.

The rearrangement links TRBV11-2 to TRBJ2-2; TRBD2 agrees at 10 bases. The sequenced material came from peripheral blood. This clonotype was obtained from a woman between 50 and 59 years old with active or convalescent COVID-19. CDR3 DNA sequence: TGTGCCAGCAGACCTCTAGCGGGGGCCCTTAAAGGCGGGGAGCTGTTTTTT. Translation gives CASRPLAGALKGGELFF. Together with reference TRBV11-2 and TRBJ2-2, the CDR3 gives the full variable domain: EAGVAQSPRYKIIEKRQSVAFWCNPISGHATLYWYQQILGQGPKLLIQFQNNGVVDDSQLPKDRFSAERLKGVDSTLKIQPAKLEDSAVYLCASRPLAGALKGGELFFGEGSRLTVL.